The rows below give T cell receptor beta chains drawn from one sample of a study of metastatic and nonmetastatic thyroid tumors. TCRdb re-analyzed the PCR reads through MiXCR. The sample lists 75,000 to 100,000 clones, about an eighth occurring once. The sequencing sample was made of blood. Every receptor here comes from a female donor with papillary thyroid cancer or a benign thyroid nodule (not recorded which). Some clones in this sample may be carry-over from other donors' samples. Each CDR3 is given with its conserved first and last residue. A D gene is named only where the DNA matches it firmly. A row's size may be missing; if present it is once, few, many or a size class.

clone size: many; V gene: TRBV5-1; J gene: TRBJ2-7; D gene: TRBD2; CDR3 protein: CASSSGTSVSYEQYF
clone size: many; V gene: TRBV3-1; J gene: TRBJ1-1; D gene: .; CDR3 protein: CASSQDGDTEAFF
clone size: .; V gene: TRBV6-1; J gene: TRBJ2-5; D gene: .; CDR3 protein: CASSSDWRSLETQYF
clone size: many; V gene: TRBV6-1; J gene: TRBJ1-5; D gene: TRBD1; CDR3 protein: CASTRLAGTGLNQPQHF
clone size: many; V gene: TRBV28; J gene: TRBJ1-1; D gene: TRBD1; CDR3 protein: CASSPTDRMNTEAFF
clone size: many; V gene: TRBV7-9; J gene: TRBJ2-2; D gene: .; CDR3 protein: CASSLEAGELFF
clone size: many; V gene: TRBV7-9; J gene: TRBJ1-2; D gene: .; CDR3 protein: CASSLAQSGHRGYTF
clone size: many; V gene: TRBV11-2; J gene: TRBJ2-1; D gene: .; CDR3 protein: CASSFIEDGAFLYNEQFF
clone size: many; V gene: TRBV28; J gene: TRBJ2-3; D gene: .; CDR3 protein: CASSSSRRGPTDTQYF
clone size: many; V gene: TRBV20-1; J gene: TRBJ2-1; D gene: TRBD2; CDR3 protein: CSASGLAILVNEQFF
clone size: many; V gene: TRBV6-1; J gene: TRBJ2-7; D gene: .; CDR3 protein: CASTPSGTSLSYEQYF
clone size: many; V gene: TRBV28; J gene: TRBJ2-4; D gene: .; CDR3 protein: CASSYHGLAKNIQYF
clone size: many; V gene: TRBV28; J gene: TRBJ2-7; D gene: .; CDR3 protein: CASSLRAGSLGEQYF
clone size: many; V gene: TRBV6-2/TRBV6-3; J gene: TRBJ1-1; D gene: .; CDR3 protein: CASSYSTVNTEAFF
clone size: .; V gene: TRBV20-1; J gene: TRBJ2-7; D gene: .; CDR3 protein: CSTSEGGTYEHYF
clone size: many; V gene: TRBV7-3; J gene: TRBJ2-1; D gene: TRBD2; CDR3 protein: CASSLSLRRGGSSYNEQFF
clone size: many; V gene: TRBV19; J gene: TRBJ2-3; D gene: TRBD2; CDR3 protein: CASSLREPPDTQYF
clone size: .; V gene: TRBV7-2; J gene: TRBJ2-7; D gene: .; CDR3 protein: CASRKAQVSYEQYF
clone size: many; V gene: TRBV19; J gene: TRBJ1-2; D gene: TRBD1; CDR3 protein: CASKTLGQLKVTDGYTF
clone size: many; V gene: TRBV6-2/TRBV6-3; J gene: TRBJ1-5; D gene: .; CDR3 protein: CAATPAGGGQPQHF
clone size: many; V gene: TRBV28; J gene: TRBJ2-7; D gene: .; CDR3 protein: CASRAAVRGYEQYF
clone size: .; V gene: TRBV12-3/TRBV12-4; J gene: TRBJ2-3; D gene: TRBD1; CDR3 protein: CASSLEGQNTDTQYF
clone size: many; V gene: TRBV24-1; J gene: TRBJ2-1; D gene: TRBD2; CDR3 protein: CATSDSGLAGSKNEQFF
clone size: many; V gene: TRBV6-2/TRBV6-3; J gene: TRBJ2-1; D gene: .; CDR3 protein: CASSYLGPNNEQFF
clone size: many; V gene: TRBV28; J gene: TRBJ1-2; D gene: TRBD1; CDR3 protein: CASSLWAGGGRTYGYTF
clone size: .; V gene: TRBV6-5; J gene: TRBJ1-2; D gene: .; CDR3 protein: CASSYSAREVVYGYTF
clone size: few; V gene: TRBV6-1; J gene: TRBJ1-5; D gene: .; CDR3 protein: CASSDADPQHF
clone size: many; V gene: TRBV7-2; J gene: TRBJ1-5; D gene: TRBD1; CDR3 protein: CASKPTGYSNQPQHF
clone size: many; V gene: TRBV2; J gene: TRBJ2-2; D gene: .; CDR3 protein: CASSDKGPHTGELFF
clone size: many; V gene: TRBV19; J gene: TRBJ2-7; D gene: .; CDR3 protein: CASSKSGQFSYEQYF
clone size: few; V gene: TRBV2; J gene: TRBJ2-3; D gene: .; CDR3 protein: CASSTSVTGLDTQYF
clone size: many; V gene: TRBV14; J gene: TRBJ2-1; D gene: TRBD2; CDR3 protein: CASSLIGLAENEQFF
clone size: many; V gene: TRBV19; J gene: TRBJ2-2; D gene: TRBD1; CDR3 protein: CASSFTGGEVGELFF
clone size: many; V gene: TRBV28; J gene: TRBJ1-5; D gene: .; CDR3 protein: CASSLGSQPQHF
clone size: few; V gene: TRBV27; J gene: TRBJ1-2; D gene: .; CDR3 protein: CASSPKGSYYYGYTF
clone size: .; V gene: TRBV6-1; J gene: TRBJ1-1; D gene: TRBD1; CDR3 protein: CASSGGQATMNTEAFF
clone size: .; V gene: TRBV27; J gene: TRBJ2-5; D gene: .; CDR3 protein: CASSSVTQGEETQYF
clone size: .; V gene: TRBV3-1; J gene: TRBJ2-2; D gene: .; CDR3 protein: CASSQDHTGELFF
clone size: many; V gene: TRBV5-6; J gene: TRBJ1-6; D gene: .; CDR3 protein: CASSLGQYRDSPLHF
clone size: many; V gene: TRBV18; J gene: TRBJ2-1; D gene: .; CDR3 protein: CASSPGNEQFF
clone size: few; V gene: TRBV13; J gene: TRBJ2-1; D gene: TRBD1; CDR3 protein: CASSRRGTGNNEQFF